The 10 T cell receptor beta chains below were found in one sample sequenced in a study of neurological immune-mediated disorders. TCRdb ran MiXCR on the 5' RACE reads and lists one entry per CDR3 protein. Of around 62,000 distinct CDR3 sequences detected, under 5% appear once; the ten largest clones hold around 2.6%. The sample taken for sequencing was PBMCs. The receptors stem from a middle-aged man with multiple sclerosis.

This clonotype was recorded many times. V is TRBV27 and J is TRBJ2-1, with 8 bases matching TRBD2. J gave up 2 bases and V 0 bases, and 0 bases lay outside the gene matches. The germline V gene encodes CDR1 MNHEY and CDR2 SMNVEV (reference sequence). This CDR3 is built from 15 residues. The CDR3 region is CASSLSSGAYNEQFF. The CDR3 DNA is TGTGCCAGCAGTTTATCTAGCGGGGCCTACAATGAGCAGTTCTTC.

This clonotype was detected many times. This chain links TRBV29-1 with TRBJ2-5; 8 positions match TRBD2. The CDR3 sequence is 14 residues long. The junction had 11 bases not matched to a gene; V was cut back by 6 bases and J by 5 bases. CDR1 is SQVTM, CDR2 ANQGSEA, per germline. CDR3 sequence (DNA): TGCAGCGTCGGGGGGATGCGGGGGGTCGAGACCCAGTACTTC. This encodes CSVGGMRGVETQYF.

Ten or more counts support this clonotype. V and J are TRBV7-9 and TRBJ1-2, with no clear D. V gave up 6 bases and J gave up 0 bases, with 11 bases separating them. Germline V gene sequence: CDR1 SEHNR, CDR2 FQNEAQ (reference sequence). The CDR3 loop spans 14 amino acids. This chain's CDR3 is CASRFSDSNYGYTF. The DNA for the CDR3 is TGTGCCAGCAGATTCAGCGATTCTAACTATGGCTACACCTTC.

Ten or more counts support this clonotype. The chain uses TRBV7-2 and TRBJ1-4; D unclear. V lost 1 base to trimming and J lost 0 bases, with 9 bases between them. This CDR3 spans 16 amino acids. Germline V gives CDR1 SGHTA, CDR2 FQGNSA. CDR3 amino acids: CASSLGWQTTNEKLFF. CDR3 nucleotide sequence: TGTGCCAGCAGCTTAGGATGGCAGACAACTAATGAAAAACTGTTTTTT.

This clonotype was picked up a small number of times. This sequence joins TRBV7-2 and TRBJ1-5; 8 nucleotides line up with TRBD1. The CDR3 totals 15 residues. V lost 5 bases to trimming and J lost 5 bases; unmatched junction nucleotides: 8. CDR1 is SGHTA, CDR2 FQGNSA, per germline. The CDR3 loop is CASSTRTGIDQPQHF. CDR3 nucleotides: TGTGCCAGCAGCACTCGGACAGGGATCGATCAGCCCCAGCATTTT.

The V call is TRBV20-1, the J call TRBJ1-4; no firm D call. The germline V gene encodes CDR1 DFQATT and CDR2 SNEGSKA (reference sequence). The CDR3 has 15 amino acids. Trimming removed 4 bases from V and 0 bases from J, with 12 bases in between. The CDR3: CSAKTAAATNEKLFF. CDR3 sequence (DNA): TGCAGTGCTAAGACGGCTGCGGCAACTAATGAAAAACTGTTTTTT.

This clonotype showed up many times. The chain combines TRBV6-2 or TRBV6-3 with TRBJ2-4; weak D call: TRBD1 (6 bases). Germline loops: CDR1 MNHEY, CDR2 SVGEGT. The CDR3 is made up of 16 amino acids. V was shortened by 6 bases and J by 0 bases, with 15 bases between the two germline ends. The CDR3 region is CASRLGQKLAKNIQYF. Written as DNA, the CDR3 is TGTGCCAGCAGACTCGGACAGAAACTAGCCAAAAACATTCAGTACTTC.

This chain joins TRBV28 and TRBJ1-4, with TRBD1 matching over 8 bases. CDR1 and CDR2 (germline): MDHEN, SYDVKM. The CDR3 has 14 amino acids. With 5 bases clipped from V and 9 bases from J, the junction kept 8 bases outside the gene matches. The DNA of the CDR3 is TGTGCCAGCAGTCTTCGGACAGGGCATCAAAAACTGTTTTTT. Its translation is CASSLRTGHQKLFF.

This clonotype was seen many times. The V and J genes are TRBV5-1 and TRBJ1-5; maybe TRBD1 (5 bases). Trimming stripped 0 bases from V and 5 bases from J, with 12 bases between. The germline gives CDR1 SGHRS, CDR2 YFSETQ. This CDR3 is 15 amino acids long. CDR3 protein: CASSLEGRVDQPQHF. The CDR3 bases are TGCGCCAGCAGCTTGGAGGGCAGGGTAGATCAGCCCCAGCATTTT.

In this sample, this clonotype turned up a few times. The J gene is TRBJ2-7, the V gene TRBV10-3; TRBD2 agrees at 7 bases. The V segment lost 2 bases and the J segment 7 bases; nucleotides outside the gene matches: 5. Germline lookup yields CDR1 ENHRY and CDR2 SYGVKD. The CDR3 totals 13 residues. The CDR3 protein is CAISETKGGEQYV. CDR3 nucleotide sequence: TGTGCCATCAGTGAGACAAAGGGAGGGGAGCAGTACGTC.